The 9 T cell receptor beta chains in this list originate from one sample, sequenced in a study of T cells in Graves' hyperthyroidism and ophthalmopathy (dated by TCRdb to between 2018 and 2021). Library method: multiplex PCR. The instrument was an Illumina HiSeq 2000. TCR beta CDR3 regions were amplified from RNA transcripts. A first-round RT-PCR of the TCR CDR3 used the HTBI primer set with the Qiagen OneStep RT-PCR kit. TCRdb redid the processing of the public reads, applying fastp at Q25 and MiXCR, and retained in-frame beta chains. Records with the same CDR3 protein are collapsed into one entry carrying the most frequent genes and DNA. The sample records about 420,000 distinct CDR3 sequences, less than 20% of which are singletons. Jointly, the top ten make up 7.5% to 8% of the sample. Material: blood. The receptors here all came from a woman between 18 and 29 years old with Graves' hyperthyroidism.

This clonotype was found many times. The rearrangement joins TRBV6-1 to TRBJ1-5; TRBD1 agrees at 7 bases. V shed 5 bases, J shed 5 bases, and the junction held 9 bases outside the gene matches. The CDR3 runs 15 residues. Looked up from germline, CDR1 is MNHNS and CDR2 is SASEGT. The CDR3 spells CASSPRVGGYQPQHF. The DNA for the CDR3 is TGTGCCAGCAGTCCCCGGGTAGGGGGCTATCAGCCCCAGCATTTT.

This clonotype was seen repeatedly, ten times or more. This chain uses TRBV6-1 with TRBJ1-5; 7 bases fit TRBD1. This CDR3 spans 15 amino acids. The V segment lost 5 bases and the J segment 1 base; nucleotides outside the gene matches: 5. Germline V gene sequence: CDR1 MNHNS, CDR2 SASEGT. This CDR3 reads CASSWTGASNQPQHF. The CDR3 coding sequence is TGTGCCAGCAGTTGGACAGGCGCGAGCAATCAGCCCCAGCATTTT.

The chain combines TRBV12-3 or TRBV12-4 with TRBJ1-1; 7 nucleotides match TRBD1. The trim removed 8 bases at V and 3 bases at J, leaving 6 bases unmatched. This CDR3 spans 13 amino acids. CDR3 region: CASCLTGYTEAFF. The CDR3 DNA is TGTGCCAGCTGCTTGACAGGGTACACTGAAGCTTTCTTT.

At least ten counts were recorded for this clonotype. CDR3 bases: TGTGCCAGCAGTTCTCCTGGGGCTTCTGGCTACACCTTC. Residues: CASSSPGASGYTF. The genes are TRBV12-3 or TRBV12-4 and TRBJ1-2; maybe TRBD1 (5 bases). V lost 4 bases and J lost 7, with 13 bases in between. The CDR3 is made up of 13 amino acids.

This clonotype was observed a handful of times. The chain carries TRBV10-3 and TRBJ2-1; 13 bases map to TRBD2. The J segment lost 16 bases and the V segment lost 10 bases, leaving 10 bases of the junction unmatched. Germline loops: CDR1 ENHRY, CDR2 SYGVKD. There are 12 residues in the CDR3. CDR3 sequence (DNA): TGTGCCACTACTAGCGGGAGGGCCGAGAAATTCTTC. Translated: CATTSGRAEKFF.

The V gene is TRBV28, the J gene TRBJ2-7; 9 positions match TRBD2. The V and J ends lost 6 bases and 2 bases, in that order; junction bases with no gene match: 8. This CDR3 is built from 15 residues. Germline values: CDR1 MDHEN, CDR2 SYDVKM. DNA of the CDR3: TGTGCCAGCAGCCGGCGGTTAGCGGGGGCCTACGAGCAGTACTTC. Translation gives CASSRRLAGAYEQYF.

The chain recombines TRBV5-1 with TRBJ2-1; maybe TRBD2 (7 bases). V lost 3 bases, J lost 2 bases, and 18 bases lay in between. Germline V CDR1 and CDR2: SGHRS, YFSETQ. The CDR3 totals 17 residues. CDR3 sequence reads: CASSWGRGLAAYNEQFF. The CDR3 nucleotides read TGCGCCAGCAGCTGGGGGCGGGGGCTAGCGGCCTACAATGAGCAGTTCTTC. Together with reference TRBV5-1 and TRBJ2-1, the CDR3 gives the full variable domain: KAGVTQTPRYLIKTRGQQVTLSCSPISGHRSVSWYQQTPGQGLQFLFEYFSETQRNKGNFPGRFSGRQFSNSRSEMNVSTLELGDSALYLCASSWGRGLAAYNEQFFGPGTRLTVL.

CDR3 DNA sequence: TGTGCCAGCAGCTTCCCCGGGACAATACCCGAGCAGTACTTC. Amino acid sequence: CASSFPGTIPEQYF. V and J are TRBV11-2 and TRBJ2-7, with D tentatively TRBD1 (6 bases). V shed 3 bases and J shed 6 bases, with 15 bases lying between them. This CDR3 has 14 residues. Germline values: CDR1 SGHAT, CDR2 FQNNGV.

This chain uses TRBV10-2 with TRBJ2-1; maybe TRBD1 (6 bases). The CDR3 is 14 amino acids. CDR1 and CDR2 (germline): WSHSY, SAAADI. V lost 3 bases, J lost 7 bases, and 13 bases lay in between. The DNA of the CDR3 is TGCGCCAGCAGTGAAAGAGTGGGGGCGAATGAGCAGTTCTTC. It is translated as CASSERVGANEQFF.